The 14 T cell receptor beta chains reported below all come from one sample, sequenced in a study of blood T cell repertoires in COVID-19. Method: immunoSEQ multiplex PCR; TCRdb's copy keeps in-frame clones and lacks some. The top ten clones hold over 7% of a sample with about 100,000 clones, roughly 87% of them seen once. Sequenced material: peripheral blood. These receptors were obtained from a man younger than 45 in a cohort sampled during active COVID-19.

The chain couples TRBV25-1 to TRBJ1-2; TRBD1 aligns across 8 bases. The CDR3 runs to 12 residues. Losses at the gene ends were 8 bases for V and 8 bases for J; bases not matched to a gene: 7. CDR1 and CDR2 (germline): MGHDK, SYGVNS. The CDR3 nucleotides are TGTGCCAGCTACGACAGGGGTTGGGGCTACACCTTC. It yields the protein CASYDRGWGYTF.

The chain links TRBV5-1 to TRBJ2-5; the D is unclear. Between the trimmed V and J ends, which lost 1 base and 2 bases, there was a span of 9 bases. Germline lookup yields CDR1 SGHRS and CDR2 YFSETQ. The CDR3 loop spans 14 amino acids. CDR3 residues: CASSLPGRQETQYF. DNA for the CDR3: TGCGCCAGCAGCTTGCCAGGTAGACAAGAGACCCAGTACTTC.

This rearrangement joins TRBV5-6 to TRBJ1-6; 10 bases align to TRBD1. V shed 2 bases and J 6 bases; nucleotides not matched to a gene: 5. This CDR3 comprises 16 residues. Germline V gene sequence: CDR1 SGHDT, CDR2 YYEEEE. CDR3 amino acids: CASSFSGQGLNSPLHF. The DNA of the CDR3 is TGTGCCAGCAGCTTCTCGGGACAGGGGCTTAATTCACCCCTCCACTTT.

The rearrangement uses TRBV7-9 and TRBJ2-3; a possible D gene is TRBD2 (7 bases). Germline CDR1 SEHNR, CDR2 FQNEAQ (reference sequence). The V gene lost 5 bases and the J gene lost 6 bases, with 15 bases spanning the gap. The length of the CDR3 is 14 residues. As DNA, the CDR3 is TGTGCCAGCAGCCCCCCGGGGGGCGCCGATACGCAGTATTTT. Its translation is CASSPPGGADTQYF.

V gene TRBV18 combines with J gene TRBJ1-1, with 9 bases lining up with TRBD1. V lost 3 bases, J lost 2 bases, and 4 bases stayed unmatched. Germline V gene lookup returns CDR1 KGHSH and CDR2 LQKENI. The CDR3 contains 15 residues. CDR3 coding DNA: TGTGCCAGCTCACCTGGGACAGGGATAAACACTGAAGCTTTCTTT. Its translation is CASSPGTGINTEAFF. Looking up the rest from reference TRBV18 and TRBJ1-1 gives the full variable domain: NAGVMQNPRHLVRRRGQEARLRCSPMKGHSHVYWYRQLPEEGLKFMVYLQKENIIDESGMPKERFSAEFPKEGPSILRIQQVVRGDSAAYFCASSPGTGINTEAFFGQGTRLTVV.

The V gene is TRBV7-2, the J gene TRBJ1-1; D unclear. The CDR3 is made up of 15 amino acids. V was pared by 2 bases and J by 3 bases, with 13 bases between. The germline V gene encodes CDR1 SGHTA and CDR2 FQGNSA. This CDR3 is CASSLSLGSHTEAFF. Written as DNA, the CDR3 is TGTGCCAGCAGCTTAAGTCTGGGCTCTCACACTGAAGCTTTCTTT.

V usage is TRBV15 and J usage is TRBJ1-2; 8 nucleotides line up with TRBD1. The CDR3 is 16 residues long. Germline V gene data show CDR1 as LNHNV and CDR2 as YYDKDF (reference sequence). Trimming at V came to 0 bases and at J to 4 bases, leaving 7 bases not matched to a gene. CDR3 sequence: CATSRDTQGAGYGYTF. DNA for the CDR3: TGTGCCACCAGCAGAGATACTCAGGGGGCAGGCTATGGCTACACCTTC. Complete variable domain (other parts from reference TRBV15 and TRBJ1-2): DAMVIQNPRYQVTQFGKPVTLSCSQTLNHNVMYWYQQKSSQAPKLLFHYYDKDFNNEADTPDNFQSRRPNTSFCFLDIRSPGLGDTAMYLCATSRDTQGAGYGYTFGSGTRLTVV.

The chain employs TRBV19 and TRBJ1-1; the match to TRBD1 covers 9 bases. The CDR3 totals 17 residues. Per the germline V gene, CDR1 is LNHDA and CDR2 is SQIVND (reference sequence). The V and J ends lost 4 bases and 1 base, in that order; junction bases with no gene match: 10. The CDR3 is CASSTLGYRGRNTEAFF. In nucleotides, the CDR3 is TGTGCCAGTAGTACATTGGGCTACAGGGGGCGGAACACTGAAGCTTTCTTT.

This clone appeared once. V and J are TRBV27 and TRBJ2-1, with a possible D match to TRBD2 (6 bases). Germline loops: CDR1 MNHEY, CDR2 SMNVEV (reference sequence). The CDR3 sequence is 16 residues long. The V gene lost 4 bases and the J gene lost 7 bases, with 20 bases spanning the gap. The CDR3 is CASSSIRWAGTNEQFF. CDR3 coding DNA: TGTGCCAGCAGTTCAATTAGGTGGGCGGGAACAAATGAGCAGTTCTTC.

The chain uses TRBV5-1 and TRBJ1-2, with 10 bases fitting TRBD1. Germline trimming cut 5 bases from V and 6 bases from J; bases unmatched to any gene: 10. CDR3 length equals 15 residues. Germline loops: CDR1 SGHRS, CDR2 YFSETQ. CDR3 sequence: CASSTGTGASDGYTF. The DNA of the CDR3 is TGCGCCAGCAGTACCGGGACAGGGGCTAGCGATGGCTACACCTTC.

This chain connects TRBV2 to TRBJ2-3, with TRBD2 matching 11 bases. The germline V gene encodes CDR1 SNHLY and CDR2 FYNNEI. The CDR3 has 14 amino acids. Trimming cost V 6 bases and J 1 base; bases outside gene matches: 0. Here the CDR3 DNA reads TGTGCCAGCAGGGGACTAGCGGGCACAGATACGCAGTATTTT. Protein: CASRGLAGTDTQYF.

The chain employs TRBV18 and TRBJ2-5, with 10 bases fitting TRBD1. J was trimmed by 5 bases and V by 3 bases; bases with no gene match: 9. This CDR3 is built from 16 residues. Per germline, CDR1 KGHSH and CDR2 LQKENI. As DNA, the CDR3 is TGTGCCAGCTCACCTCCCGGGACAGGGGTGTGGGAGACCCAGTACTTC. Translation: CASSPPGTGVWETQYF.

This chain joins TRBV18 and TRBJ1-1; 7 nucleotides align to TRBD1. V trimming: 2 bases; J trimming: 1 base; junction bases outside the gene matches: 4. Germline lookup yields CDR1 KGHSH and CDR2 LQKENI. This CDR3 has 15 amino acids. The CDR3 coding sequence is TGTGCCAGCTCACCAGGACGGGACAGGAACACTGAAGCTTTCTTT. This gives the protein CASSPGRDRNTEAFF.

The sample holds one count of this clone. This chain joins TRBV10-2 and TRBJ1-2; 7 nucleotides align to TRBD1. The V and J ends lost 6 bases and 4 bases, in that order; junction bases with no gene match: 11. This CDR3 has 15 residues. The germline V gene encodes CDR1 WSHSY and CDR2 SAAADI. The CDR3: CASREGRGFGYGYTF. The CDR3 nucleotides read TGCGCCAGCAGGGAAGGCAGGGGGTTTGGCTATGGCTACACCTTC.